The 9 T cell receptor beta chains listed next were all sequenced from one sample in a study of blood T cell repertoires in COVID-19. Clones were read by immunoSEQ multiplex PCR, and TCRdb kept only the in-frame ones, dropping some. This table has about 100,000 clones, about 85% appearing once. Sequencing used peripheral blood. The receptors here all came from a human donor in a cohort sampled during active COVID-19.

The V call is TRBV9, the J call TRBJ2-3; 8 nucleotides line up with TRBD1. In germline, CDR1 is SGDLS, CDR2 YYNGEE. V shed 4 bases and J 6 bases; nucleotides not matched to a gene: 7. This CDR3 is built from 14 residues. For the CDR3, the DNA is TGTGCCAGCAGCCAGGGGGCGGCGAGGGATACGCAGTATTTT. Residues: CASSQGAARDTQYF.

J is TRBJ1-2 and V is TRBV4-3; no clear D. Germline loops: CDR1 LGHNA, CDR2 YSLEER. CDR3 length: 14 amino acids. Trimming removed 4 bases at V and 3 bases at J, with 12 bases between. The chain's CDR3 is CASSLRWADYGYTF. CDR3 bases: TGCGCCAGCAGCCTCCGATGGGCAGACTATGGCTACACCTTC.

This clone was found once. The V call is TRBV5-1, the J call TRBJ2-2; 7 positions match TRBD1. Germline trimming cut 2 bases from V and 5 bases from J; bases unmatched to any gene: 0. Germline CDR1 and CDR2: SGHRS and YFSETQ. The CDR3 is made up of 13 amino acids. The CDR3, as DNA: TGCGCCAGCAGCTTACAGGGGACCGGGGAGCTGTTTTTT. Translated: CASSLQGTGELFF. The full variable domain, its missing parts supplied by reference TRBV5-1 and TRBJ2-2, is KAGVTQTPRYLIKTRGQQVTLSCSPISGHRSVSWYQQTPGQGLQFLFEYFSETQRNKGNFPGRFSGRQFSNSRSEMNVSTLELGDSALYLCASSLQGTGELFFGEGSRLTVL.

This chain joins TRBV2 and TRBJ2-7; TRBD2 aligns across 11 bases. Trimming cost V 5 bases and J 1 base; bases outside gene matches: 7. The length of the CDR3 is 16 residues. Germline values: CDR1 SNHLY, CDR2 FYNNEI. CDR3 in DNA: TGTGCCAGCAGTCGACTTAGCGGGAGGGCTTCCTACGAGCAGTACTTC. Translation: CASSRLSGRASYEQYF.

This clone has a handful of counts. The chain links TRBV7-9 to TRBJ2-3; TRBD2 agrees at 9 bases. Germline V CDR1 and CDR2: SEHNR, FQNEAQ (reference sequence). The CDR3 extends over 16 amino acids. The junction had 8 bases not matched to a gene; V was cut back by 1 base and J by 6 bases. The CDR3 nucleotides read TGTGCCAGCAGCTTAGTTGCGGGAGGGCCAAGGGATACGCAGTATTTT. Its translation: CASSLVAGGPRDTQYF.

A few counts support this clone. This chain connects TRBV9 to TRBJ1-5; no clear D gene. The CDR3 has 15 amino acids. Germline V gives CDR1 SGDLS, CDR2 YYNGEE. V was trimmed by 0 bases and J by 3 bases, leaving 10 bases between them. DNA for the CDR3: TGTGCCAGCAGCGTAGATGGGCAGGACAATCAGCCCCAGCATTTT. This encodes CASSVDGQDNQPQHF.

This CDR3 reads CASRAGRNYGYTF. The CDR3 region has the DNA TGTGCCAGCAGGGCGGGGCGGAACTATGGCTACACCTTC. The chain has TRBV27 and TRBJ1-2; maybe TRBD1 (5 bases). V was clipped by 6 bases and J by 2 bases, with 10 bases between them. Germline V gene lookup returns CDR1 MNHEY and CDR2 SMNVEV (reference sequence). This CDR3 spans 13 amino acids.

The CDR3 bases are TGCGCCAGCAGCATTGGTAGTGGGAGTTGGGAGCCCCAGCATTTT. It is translated as CASSIGSGSWEPQHF. The V gene is TRBV5-1, the J gene TRBJ1-5; D is ambiguous. Germline CDR1 is SGHRS and CDR2 is YFSETQ. This CDR3 is built from 15 residues. V lost 4 bases and J 8 bases, leaving 19 bases between the germline ends.

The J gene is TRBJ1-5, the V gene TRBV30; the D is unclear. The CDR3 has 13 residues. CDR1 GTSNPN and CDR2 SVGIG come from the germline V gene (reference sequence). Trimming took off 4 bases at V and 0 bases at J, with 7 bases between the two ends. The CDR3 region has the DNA TGTGCCTGGACTCGCGGTAGCAATCAGCCCCAGCATTTT. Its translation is CAWTRGSNQPQHF.